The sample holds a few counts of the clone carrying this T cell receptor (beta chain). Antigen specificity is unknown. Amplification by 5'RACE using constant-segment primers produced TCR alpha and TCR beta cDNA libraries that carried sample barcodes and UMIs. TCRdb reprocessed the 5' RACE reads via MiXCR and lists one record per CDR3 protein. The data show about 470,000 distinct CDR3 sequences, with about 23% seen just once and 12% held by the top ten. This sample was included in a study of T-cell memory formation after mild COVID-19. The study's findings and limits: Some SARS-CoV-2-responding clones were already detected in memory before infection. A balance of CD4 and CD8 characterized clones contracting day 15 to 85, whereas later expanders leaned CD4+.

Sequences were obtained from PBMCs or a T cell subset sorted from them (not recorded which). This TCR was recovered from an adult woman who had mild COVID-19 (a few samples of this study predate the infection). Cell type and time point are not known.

CDR3 amino acids: CSARADGASYNEQFF. The CDR3 bases are TGCAGTGCTAGAGCAGACGGCGCCTCCTACAATGAGCAGTTCTTC. The V call is TRBV20-1, the J call TRBJ2-1; D is unresolved. V lost 1 base, J lost 0 bases, and 10 bases lay in between. In germline, CDR1 is DFQATT, CDR2 SNEGSKA (reference sequence). The CDR3 runs to 15 residues.